This T cell receptor beta chain was retrieved from a study of T cells after yellow fever vaccination. Across the study: Any fraction with a low cell number was prepared using SMART-Seq v4 Ultra Low Input.

TCRdb reanalysed the 5' RACE reads using MiXCR and keeps one entry per CDR3 protein. The sample records about 260,000 distinct CDR3 sequences, 5.2% being singletons. Germline-derived CDR1 and CDR2 are DFQATT and SNEGSKA (reference sequence). V trimming: 0 bases; J trimming: 13 bases; junction bases outside the gene matches: 14. CDR3 size: 15 residues. Whole-study findings and limits: Researchers noted that a small share of clonotypes showed up in both CD4 and CD8 compartments. Post-booster reappearance was seen for most primary-vaccination clones (about 96% CD4, about 90% CD8).

A word on this clonotype: Its antigen is undetermined.

The clonotype was recovered from a man between 18 and 29 years old who received the YFV17D yellow fever vaccine. The source material was CD4+ T cells sorted from PBMCs, sampled on the day of the yellow fever booster vaccination. V usage is TRBV20-1 and J usage is TRBJ2-7, with 11 bases matching TRBD2. CDR3 protein: CSARDRSLAGGTPYF. In DNA, the CDR3 is TGCAGTGCTAGAGATAGAAGCCTAGCGGGGGGTACTCCCTACTTC.